What follows are 27 T cell receptor beta chains derived from one specimen sequenced in a study of blood T cell repertoires in COVID-19. TCRdb's table, derived via immunoSEQ multiplex PCR, lists solely in-frame clones and lacks some. The data hold 250,000 to 350,000 clones, with about 80% observed a single time. Source material: peripheral blood. The receptors shown here come from a person aged 70 to 85 with COVID-19, enrolled during active disease.

The V call is TRBV19, the J call TRBJ2-7, with 8 bases identical to TRBD1. Germline V lookup: CDR1 LNHDA, CDR2 SQIVND (reference sequence). The J segment lost 3 bases and the V segment lost 5 bases, leaving 9 bases of the junction unmatched. The CDR3 is 15 amino acids. This CDR3 reads CASSRRGRKVYEQYF. In DNA form, the CDR3 reads TGTGCCAGTAGTCGCAGGGGGCGAAAAGTCTACGAGCAGTACTTC.

V gene TRBV5-5 combines with J gene TRBJ1-1, with D perhaps matching TRBD1 (5 bases). Looked up from germline, CDR1 is SGHKS and CDR2 is YYEKEE (reference sequence). The CDR3 runs to 12 residues. Trimming took 4 bases from V and 10 from J, leaving 14 bases between them. CDR3 sequence: CASSPTGFRAFF. CDR3 DNA sequence: TGTGCCAGCAGCCCTACAGGCTTTCGAGCTTTCTTT.

The chain recombines TRBV27 with TRBJ2-7; possible D gene TRBD1, 5 bases. This CDR3 contains 13 residues. V was clipped by 7 bases and J by 0 bases, with 10 bases between them. Germline lookup yields CDR1 MNHEY and CDR2 SMNVEV (reference sequence). The CDR3 loop reads CASMRQRSYEQYF. The CDR3 DNA is TGTGCCAGCATGAGACAGCGCTCCTACGAGCAGTACTTC.

The CDR3 region has the DNA TGTGCCAGCAGCTTGGTGGCCCAACAATTATACTTC. Encoded protein: CASSLVAQQLYF. The chain employs TRBV5-6 and TRBJ2-5; no reliable D call. Germline CDR1 and CDR2: SGHDT and YYEEEE. V was clipped by 0 bases and J by 14 bases, with 14 bases between them. The length of the CDR3 is 12 residues.

Notes on this clone: Distinct nucleotide sequences in the sample also encode this CDR3. The gene calls are TRBV5-4 and TRBJ2-5; the D is unclear. CDR1 and CDR2 (germline): SGHNT, YYREEE (reference sequence). The CDR3 length is 13 residues. V was cut by 0 bases and J by 1 base, with 4 bases left in between. CDR3 region: CASSLGSQETQYF. The DNA for the CDR3 is TGTGCCAGCAGCTTGGGCAGCCAAGAGACCCAGTACTTC.

This chain joins TRBV14 and TRBJ2-7; D gene ambiguous. The CDR3 is made up of 13 amino acids. CDR1 and CDR2 from the germline V gene are SGHDN and FVKESK. Trimming stripped 4 bases from V and 3 bases from J, with 10 bases between. The CDR3 protein is CASSRELYYEQYF. In DNA form, the CDR3 reads TGTGCCAGCAGCCGAGAACTCTACTACGAGCAGTACTTC.

This CDR3 reads CASSRQGAGDYGYTF. In DNA form, the CDR3 reads TGTGCCAGCAGCCGACAGGGGGCCGGGGACTATGGCTACACCTTC. V gene TRBV7-9 combines with J gene TRBJ1-2; TRBD1 matches 10 bases. Germline values: CDR1 SEHNR, CDR2 FQNEAQ (reference sequence). The CDR3 contains 15 residues. Trimming removed 5 bases from V and 3 bases from J; junction bases left unmatched: 6.

The rearrangement uses TRBV18 and TRBJ1-2; tentative D call: TRBD1 (6 bases). This CDR3 is built from 15 residues. The V end was cut by 6 bases, the J end by 4 bases, with 18 bases between. Germline loops: CDR1 KGHSH, CDR2 LQKENI. CDR3 region: CASSPEPDSSYGYTF. DNA for the CDR3: TGTGCCAGCTCTCCCGAACCGGACAGTTCCTATGGCTACACCTTC.

The chain couples TRBV6-4 to TRBJ2-2; D not certain. This CDR3 comprises 14 residues. Germline lookup yields CDR1 MRHNA and CDR2 SNTAGT. V gave up 6 bases and J gave up 2 bases, with 10 bases separating them. The CDR3 nucleotides are TGTGCCAGCAGAACAGAGATCAACACCGGGGAGCTGTTTTTT. Translation: CASRTEINTGELFF.

The V call is TRBV5-1, the J call TRBJ1-1; D uncertain. Per the germline V gene, CDR1 is SGHRS and CDR2 is YFSETQ. The V gene lost 1 base and the J gene lost 2 bases, with 18 bases spanning the gap. The CDR3 is 17 residues long. The DNA of the CDR3 is TGCGCCAGCAGCTTGTACCCTAATTATGGGAGCAACACTGAAGCTTTCTTT. This gives the protein CASSLYPNYGSNTEAFF.

On this clone: A read error may produce the germline difference seen at one junction end. The chain joins TRBV29-1 to TRBJ2-1; 11 positions match TRBD2. This CDR3 is built from 13 residues. Germline lookup yields CDR1 SQVTM and CDR2 ANQGSEA. The CDR3 sequence: CSVEDTSGSPRIF. For the CDR3, the DNA is TGCAGCGTTGAAGATACTAGCGGGAGCCCAAGGATCTTC.

The chain uses TRBV5-6 and TRBJ1-2; D not resolved. The V end lost 4 bases, the J end lost 7 bases, and 11 bases lay between the germline ends. CDR1 SGHDT and CDR2 YYEEEE come from the germline V gene. This CDR3 spans 12 amino acids. The CDR3 region is CASSQNRVGYTF. The CDR3 region has the DNA TGTGCCAGCAGCCAAAACCGCGTTGGCTACACCTTC.

The J gene is TRBJ1-5, the V gene TRBV15; TRBD1 might be the D (5 bases). V lost 2 bases and J lost 6, with 14 bases in between. CDR1 and CDR2 from the germline V gene are LNHNV and YYDKDF (reference sequence). The CDR3 sequence is 15 residues long. CDR3 region: CATSRNLGGGQPQHF. The CDR3 nucleotides are TGTGCCACCAGCAGAAATCTGGGGGGAGGTCAGCCCCAGCATTTT. Complete variable domain (other parts from reference TRBV15 and TRBJ1-5): DAMVIQNPRYQVTQFGKPVTLSCSQTLNHNVMYWYQQKSSQAPKLLFHYYDKDFNNEADTPDNFQSRRPNTSFCFLDIRSPGLGDTAMYLCATSRNLGGGQPQHFGDGTRLSIL.

This clone was detected once. The chain uses TRBV24-1 and TRBJ2-7; D is unresolved. Germline V CDR1 and CDR2: KGHDR, SFDVKD. Deletions cut 1 base from V and 4 bases from J, with 7 bases between. This CDR3 comprises 13 residues. CDR3 coding DNA: TGTGCCACCAGTGATTTAGCCGGGTACGAGCAGTACTTC. Its translation is CATSDLAGYEQYF.

Here the CDR3 reads CASSDGTADEAFF. CDR3 in DNA: TGTGCCAGCAGCGACGGGACAGCAGATGAAGCTTTCTTT. This sequence joins TRBV7-3 and TRBJ1-1, with 7 bases matching TRBD1. From germline, CDR1 is SGHTA and CDR2 FQGTGA. The CDR3 contains 13 residues. V dropped 5 bases and J dropped 7; count of bases not matched to a gene: 7.

The chain employs TRBV10-3 and TRBJ2-5, with D possibly matching TRBD2 (5 bases). This CDR3 spans 13 amino acids. V lost 0 bases and J lost 4, with 6 bases in between. Germline values: CDR1 ENHRY, CDR2 SYGVKD. CDR3 sequence reads: CAISESGVETQYF. Here the CDR3 DNA reads TGTGCCATCAGTGAGTCCGGGGTAGAGACCCAGTACTTC.

The CDR3 is CASTLTRPYEQYF. In DNA, the CDR3 is TGTGCCAGCACCCTGACTAGACCCTACGAGCAGTACTTC. The rearrangement uses TRBV3-1 (or the pseudogene TRBV3-2) and TRBJ2-7; D possibly corresponds to TRBD2 (6 bases). The CDR3 contains 13 residues. Trimming cost V 7 bases and J 2 bases, with 12 bases left between them. Germline V gene lookup returns CDR1 LGHDT and CDR2 YNNKEL (reference sequence).

The V and J genes are TRBV21-1 and TRBJ2-7; the table's D gene call, TRBD1, was not cross checked with the DNA. TRBV21-1 is deemed a pseudogene. CDR3 length equals 13 residues. DNA for the CDR3: TGTGCCAGCAGCAAAGGGCAGGCCTACGAGCAGTACTTC. It encodes CASSKGQAYEQYF.

V is TRBV7-2 and J is TRBJ1-1; maybe TRBD1 (5 bases). The CDR3 extends over 13 amino acids. The germline V and J ends were trimmed by 5 bases and 4 bases, with 11 bases remaining between them. In germline, CDR1 is SGHTA, CDR2 FQGNSA. The CDR3 loop is CASSRGWSTEAFF. CDR3 coding DNA: TGTGCCAGCAGCCGGGGGTGGAGCACTGAAGCTTTCTTT.

The chain recombines TRBV14 with TRBJ2-3, with TRBD1 matching 7 bases. Germline V gives CDR1 SGHDN, CDR2 FVKESK. V lost 4 bases to trimming and J lost 0 bases; unmatched junction nucleotides: 4. The CDR3 has 15 amino acids. CDR3 in DNA: TGTGCCAGCAGCCTCCGGGACAGAAGCACAGATACGCAGTATTTT. Encoded protein: CASSLRDRSTDTQYF.

The chain couples TRBV5-1 to TRBJ2-7, with unresolved D. The CDR3 extends over 13 amino acids. Germline CDR1 SGHRS, CDR2 YFSETQ. The V and J ends lost 0 bases and 7 bases respectively, with 11 bases between them. The CDR3 bases are TGCGCCAGCAGCTTGGCAGGATACGGTGAGCAGTACTTC. Translated, it gives CASSLAGYGEQYF. The whole variable domain, remainder taken from reference TRBV5-1 and TRBJ2-7, is KAGVTQTPRYLIKTRGQQVTLSCSPISGHRSVSWYQQTPGQGLQFLFEYFSETQRNKGNFPGRFSGRQFSNSRSEMNVSTLELGDSALYLCASSLAGYGEQYFGPGTRLTVT.

The chain employs TRBV10-3 and TRBJ2-2, with 12 bases that match TRBD2. The CDR3 is 18 residues long. Per germline, CDR1 ENHRY and CDR2 SYGVKD. With V trimmed by 7 bases and J by 0 bases, 9 bases remained unmatched. The CDR3 loop is CAITARLAGAPNTGELFF. The CDR3 DNA follows: TGTGCCATCACCGCAAGACTAGCGGGGGCCCCGAACACCGGGGAGCTGTTTTTT.

This clone has just a few counts. The chain employs TRBV3-1 (or the pseudogene TRBV3-2) and TRBJ1-3; D is ambiguous. CDR1 LGHDT and CDR2 YNNKEL come from the germline V gene (reference sequence). V lost 0 bases, J lost 7 bases, and 19 bases lay in between. This CDR3 is 17 amino acids long. For the CDR3, the DNA is TGTGCCAGCAGCCAAGATCTGAGGGCCGTAAATAGGAACACCATATATTTT. The encoded protein is CASSQDLRAVNRNTIYF.

This sequence joins TRBV7-2 and TRBJ1-3, with D unclear. Germline CDR1 reads SGHTA; CDR2 reads FQGNSA. Deletions cut 5 bases from V and 2 bases from J, with 13 bases between. CDR3 length equals 15 residues. The CDR3 DNA is TGTGCCAGCAGCCTAGATGGTAGTGCTGGAAACACCATATATTTT. As protein: CASSLDGSAGNTIYF.

The V gene is TRBV5-5, the J gene TRBJ2-7, with 11 positions matching TRBD2. The CDR3 is 17 amino acids. The germline gives CDR1 SGHKS, CDR2 YYEKEE (reference sequence). V dropped 0 bases and J dropped 0; count of bases not matched to a gene: 5. CDR3 DNA sequence: TGTGCCAGCAGCTTGGGACTAGCGGGAACCAGCTCCTACGAGCAGTACTTC. This encodes CASSLGLAGTSSYEQYF. The variable domain in full, completed from reference TRBV5-5 and TRBJ2-7, reads DAGVTQSPTHLIKTRGQQVTLRCSPISGHKSVSWYQQVLGQGPQFIFQYYEKEERGRGNFPDRFSARQFPNYSSELNVNALLLGDSALYLCASSLGLAGTSSYEQYFGPGTRLTVT.

The rearrangement uses TRBV19 and TRBJ1-2; D unresolved. Germline V lookup: CDR1 LNHDA, CDR2 SQIVND (reference sequence). The V end was cut by 2 bases, the J end by 4 bases, with 17 bases between. The CDR3 is 16 amino acids. CDR3 nucleotide sequence: TGTGCCAGTAGTATAAGGAATCAGGAGGGCCTCTATGGCTACACCTTC. Protein: CASSIRNQEGLYGYTF.

V gene TRBV7-3 combines with J gene TRBJ2-3; 9 bases fit TRBD2. The CDR3 length is 15 residues. Germline CDR1 and CDR2: SGHTA and FQGTGA. V lost 5 bases, J lost 3 bases, and 6 bases stayed unmatched. The CDR3 reads CASSADTSGTDTQYF. In DNA form, the CDR3 reads TGTGCCAGCAGCGCGGACACTAGCGGGACAGATACGCAGTATTTT.